The entry below gives a single T cell receptor beta chain sequence along with its context. Its antigen is unknown. The entry originates in a study of cytomegalovirus exposure and HLA in healthy donors. Whole-study results and caveats: Reports described diagnosis of cytomegalovirus status by the classifier as highly specific and sensitive. Later genetic work tied a missense DCLRE1C variant to beta-chain V and J trimming. Analyzed later, most CMV-associated TCR beta chains appeared HLA-restricted. Later on, an analysis tied approximately 15,000 TCR beta sequences to HLA alleles at 0.05 false discovery rate.

The primer mix had 60 Vbeta and 13 Jbeta primers. Sequencing used immunoSEQ multiplex PCR; TCRdb keeps in-frame clones, though not all of them. The sample holds under 120,000 clones, 74% seen once. The CDR3 contains 14 residues. CDR1 is SGHTA and CDR2 is FQGTGA in the germline V gene. With V trimmed by 5 bases and J by 6 bases, 7 bases remained unmatched. V gene TRBV7-3 combines with J gene TRBJ2-1, with TRBD1 matching 7 bases. The specimen sequenced was PBMCs. This TCR was sampled from a man aged 50 to 59 in good health and CMV-seropositive. CDR3 amino acids: CASSLGTVGNEQFF. The CDR3 coding sequence is TGTGCCAGCAGCCTAGGGACAGTCGGCAATGAGCAGTTCTTC.